This TCR beta chain derives from a study of blood T cell repertoires in COVID-19. Assay used: immunoSEQ multiplex PCR; TCRdb lists only in-frame clones, some missing. Of around 160,000 clones listed, more than 75% are singletons. Input material: PBMCs or T cells enriched from blood (not recorded which). The receptor comes from a woman younger than 45 with acute COVID-19.

The CDR3 sequence is CATEVPEAFF. In DNA, the CDR3 is TGTGCCACCGAGGTCCCTGAAGCTTTCTTT. The chain links TRBV19 to TRBJ1-1; D call uncertain. Per the germline V gene, CDR1 is LNHDA and CDR2 is SQIVND (reference sequence). The V end lost 10 bases, the J end lost 6 bases, and 9 bases lay between the germline ends. The CDR3 has 10 residues.